This TCR beta chain was obtained from a study of T cell changes during pregnancy in multiple sclerosis. Libraries were prepared by immunoSEQ multiplex PCR; TCRdb keeps only in-frame clonotypes and omits some of them. The sample contains more than 100,000 clones, about 91% of which appear only once. CDR3 length equals 15 residues. CDR1 is SGHRS and CDR2 is YFSETQ in the germline V gene. Trimming at V came to 0 bases and at J to 5 bases, leaving 3 bases not matched to a gene. Worth noting for this clone: Additional DNA sequences in this sample encode the identical CDR3.

The TCR sequence derives from a female donor with multiple sclerosis, enrolled in a pregnancy study. Sequences were derived from peripheral blood, sampled after pregnancy. The rearrangement uses TRBV5-1 and TRBJ2-2, with 8 bases that match TRBD2. This CDR3 reads CASSLVAGSTGELFF. The CDR3 nucleotides read TGCGCCAGCAGCTTGGTAGCGGGGTCAACCGGGGAGCTGTTTTTT.